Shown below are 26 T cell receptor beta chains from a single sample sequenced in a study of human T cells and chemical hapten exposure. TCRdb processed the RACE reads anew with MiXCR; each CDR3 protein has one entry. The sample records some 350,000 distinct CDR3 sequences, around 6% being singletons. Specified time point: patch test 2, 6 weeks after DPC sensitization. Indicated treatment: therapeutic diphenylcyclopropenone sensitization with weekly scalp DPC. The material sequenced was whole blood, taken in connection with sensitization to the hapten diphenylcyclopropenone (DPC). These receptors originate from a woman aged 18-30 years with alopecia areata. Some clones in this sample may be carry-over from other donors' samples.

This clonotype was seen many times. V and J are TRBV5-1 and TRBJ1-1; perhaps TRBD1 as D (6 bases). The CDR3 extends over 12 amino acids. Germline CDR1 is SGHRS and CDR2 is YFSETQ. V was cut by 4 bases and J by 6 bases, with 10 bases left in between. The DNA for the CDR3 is TGCGCCAGCAGCGGGGGGCGGCCTGAAGCTTTCTTT. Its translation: CASSGGRPEAFF.

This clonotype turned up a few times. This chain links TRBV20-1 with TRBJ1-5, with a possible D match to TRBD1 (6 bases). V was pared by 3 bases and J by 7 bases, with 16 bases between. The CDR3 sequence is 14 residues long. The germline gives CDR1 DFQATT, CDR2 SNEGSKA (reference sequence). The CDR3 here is CSARAVNRDQPQHF. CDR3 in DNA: TGCAGTGCTAGGGCGGTCAACAGGGACCAGCCCCAGCATTTT.

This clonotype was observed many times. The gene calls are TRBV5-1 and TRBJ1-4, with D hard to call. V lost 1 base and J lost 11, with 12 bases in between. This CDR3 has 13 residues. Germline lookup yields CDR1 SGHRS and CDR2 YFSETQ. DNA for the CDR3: TGCGCCAGCAGCTTGAGGGCCCGTTGGAAACTGTTTTTT. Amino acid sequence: CASSLRARWKLFF.

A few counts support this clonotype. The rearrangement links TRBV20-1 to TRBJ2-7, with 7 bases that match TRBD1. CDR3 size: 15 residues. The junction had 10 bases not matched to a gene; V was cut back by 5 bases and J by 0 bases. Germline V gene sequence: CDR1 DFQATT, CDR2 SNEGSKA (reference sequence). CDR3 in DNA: TGCAGTGCTCAATCGGGACAGCGATCCTCCTACGAGCAGTACTTC. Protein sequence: CSAQSGQRSSYEQYF.

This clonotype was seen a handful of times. The CDR3 here is CASSLRTSGRDTQYF. The CDR3 DNA reads TGTGCCAGCAGCTTACGGACTAGCGGGCGAGATACGCAGTATTTT. The chain uses TRBV7-9 and TRBJ2-3; TRBD2 aligns across 11 bases. The germline V gene has CDR1 SEHNR and CDR2 FQNEAQ (reference sequence). The ends lost 2 bases at V and 5 bases at J; junction bases unmatched: 3. The CDR3 consists of 15 residues.

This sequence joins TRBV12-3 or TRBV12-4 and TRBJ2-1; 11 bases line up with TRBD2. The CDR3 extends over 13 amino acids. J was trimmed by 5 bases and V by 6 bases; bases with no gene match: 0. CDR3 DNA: TGTGCCAGCAGGGGACTAGCGGACAATGAGCAGTTCTTC. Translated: CASRGLADNEQFF.

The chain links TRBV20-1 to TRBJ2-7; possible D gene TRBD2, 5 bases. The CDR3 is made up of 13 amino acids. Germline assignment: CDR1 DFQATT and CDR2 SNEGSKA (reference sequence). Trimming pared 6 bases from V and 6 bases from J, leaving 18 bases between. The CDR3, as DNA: TGCAGTGCGTCGGACGGGGTACTAAGCGAGCAGTACTTC. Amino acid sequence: CSASDGVLSEQYF.

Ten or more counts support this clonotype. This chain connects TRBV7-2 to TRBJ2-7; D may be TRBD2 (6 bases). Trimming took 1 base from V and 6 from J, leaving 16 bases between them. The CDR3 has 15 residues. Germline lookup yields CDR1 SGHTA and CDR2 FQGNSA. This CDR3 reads CASSLGGGTTSEQYF. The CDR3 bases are TGTGCCAGCAGCTTAGGTGGGGGGACCACCAGCGAGCAGTACTTC.

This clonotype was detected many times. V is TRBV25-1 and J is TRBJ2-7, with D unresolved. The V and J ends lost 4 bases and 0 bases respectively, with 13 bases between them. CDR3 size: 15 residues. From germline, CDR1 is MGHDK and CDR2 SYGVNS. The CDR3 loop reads CASSGRLSSSYEQYF. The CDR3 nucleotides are TGTGCCAGCAGTGGAAGACTTAGCAGCTCCTACGAGCAGTACTTC.

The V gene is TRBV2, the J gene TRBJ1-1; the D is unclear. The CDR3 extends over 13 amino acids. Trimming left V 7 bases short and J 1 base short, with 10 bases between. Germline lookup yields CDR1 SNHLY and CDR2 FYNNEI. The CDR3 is CASNQQTNTEAFF. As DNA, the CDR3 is TGTGCCAGCAACCAACAGACGAACACTGAAGCTTTCTTT.

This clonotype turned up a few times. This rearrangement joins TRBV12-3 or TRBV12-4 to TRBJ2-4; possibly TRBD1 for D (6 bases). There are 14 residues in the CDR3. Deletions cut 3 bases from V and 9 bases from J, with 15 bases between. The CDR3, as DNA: TGTGCCAGCAGTTTCGGACAGATATCCGGCATTCAGTACTTC. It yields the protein CASSFGQISGIQYF.

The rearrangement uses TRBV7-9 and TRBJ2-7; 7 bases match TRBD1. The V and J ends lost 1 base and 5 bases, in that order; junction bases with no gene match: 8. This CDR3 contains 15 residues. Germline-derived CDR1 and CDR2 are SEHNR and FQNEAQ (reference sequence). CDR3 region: CASSLERGRPHEQYF. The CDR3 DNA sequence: TGTGCCAGCAGCTTAGAAAGGGGGCGCCCCCACGAGCAGTACTTC.

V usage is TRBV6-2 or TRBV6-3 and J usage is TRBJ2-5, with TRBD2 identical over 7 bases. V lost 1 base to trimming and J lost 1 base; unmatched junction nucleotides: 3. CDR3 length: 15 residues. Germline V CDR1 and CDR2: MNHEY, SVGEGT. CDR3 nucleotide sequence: TGTGCCAGCAGTTACTGGCTAGCGGTCCAAGAGACCCAGTACTTC. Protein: CASSYWLAVQETQYF.

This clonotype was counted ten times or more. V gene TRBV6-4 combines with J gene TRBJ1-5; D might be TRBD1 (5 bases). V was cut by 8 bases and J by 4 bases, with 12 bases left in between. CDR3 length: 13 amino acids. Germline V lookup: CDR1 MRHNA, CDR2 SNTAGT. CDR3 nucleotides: TGTGCCAGCGCTGTACAGGAAAATCAGCCCCAGCATTTT. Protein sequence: CASAVQENQPQHF.

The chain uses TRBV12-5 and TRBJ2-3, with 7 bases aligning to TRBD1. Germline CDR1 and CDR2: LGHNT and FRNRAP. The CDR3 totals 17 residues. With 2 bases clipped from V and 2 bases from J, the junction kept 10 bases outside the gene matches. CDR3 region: CASGLNGTEMNTDTQYF. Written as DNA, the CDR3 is TGTGCTAGTGGTTTGAATGGGACAGAGATGAACACAGATACGCAGTATTTT.

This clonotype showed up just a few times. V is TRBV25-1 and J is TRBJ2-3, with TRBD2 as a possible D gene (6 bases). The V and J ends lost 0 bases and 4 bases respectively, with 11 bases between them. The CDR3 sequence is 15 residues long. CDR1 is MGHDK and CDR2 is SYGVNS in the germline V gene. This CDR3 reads CASSEYGEVADTQYF. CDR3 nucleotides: TGTGCCAGCAGTGAATATGGGGAGGTAGCAGATACGCAGTATTTT.

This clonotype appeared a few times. The CDR3 bases are TGCAGCGTTGATTGGGGACAGGGGAACACCGGGGAGCTGTTTTTT. Translation gives CSVDWGQGNTGELFF. This sequence joins TRBV29-1 and TRBJ2-2; 9 bases match TRBD1. The V gene's germline CDR1 is SQVTM and CDR2 ANQGSEA. The V segment lost 3 bases and the J segment 1 base; nucleotides outside the gene matches: 3. CDR3 length: 15 residues.

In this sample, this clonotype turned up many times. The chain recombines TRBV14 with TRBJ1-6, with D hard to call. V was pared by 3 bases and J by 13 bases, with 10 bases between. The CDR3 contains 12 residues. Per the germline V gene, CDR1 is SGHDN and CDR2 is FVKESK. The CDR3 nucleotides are TGTGCCAGCAGCCACTGGACCTCTCCCCTCCACTTT. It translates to CASSHWTSPLHF.

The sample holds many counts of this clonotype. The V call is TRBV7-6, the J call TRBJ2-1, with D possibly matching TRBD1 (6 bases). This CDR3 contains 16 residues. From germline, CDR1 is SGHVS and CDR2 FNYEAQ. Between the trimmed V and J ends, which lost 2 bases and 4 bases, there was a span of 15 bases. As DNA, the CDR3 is TGTGCCAGCAGCTTATCAGGGGCGACGTTATACAATGAGCAGTTCTTC. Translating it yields CASSLSGATLYNEQFF.

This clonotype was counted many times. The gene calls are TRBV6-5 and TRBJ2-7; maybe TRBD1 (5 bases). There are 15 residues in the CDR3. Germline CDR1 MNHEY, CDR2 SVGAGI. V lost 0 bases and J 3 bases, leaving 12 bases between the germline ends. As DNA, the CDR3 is TGTGCCAGCAGTTACTCCAGACAGACACTCTACGAGCAGTACTTC. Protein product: CASSYSRQTLYEQYF.

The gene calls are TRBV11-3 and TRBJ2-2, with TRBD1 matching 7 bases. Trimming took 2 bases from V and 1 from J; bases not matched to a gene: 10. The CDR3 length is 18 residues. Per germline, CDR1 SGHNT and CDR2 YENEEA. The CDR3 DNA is TGTGCCAGCAGCTTATCCCTTCTTGGGACAGAGAACACCGGGGAGCTGTTTTTT. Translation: CASSLSLLGTENTGELFF.

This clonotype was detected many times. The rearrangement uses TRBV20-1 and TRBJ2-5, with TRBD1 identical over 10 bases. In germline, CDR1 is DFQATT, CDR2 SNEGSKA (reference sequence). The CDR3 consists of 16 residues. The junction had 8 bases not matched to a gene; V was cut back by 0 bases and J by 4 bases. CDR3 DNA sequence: TGCAGTGCTAGAGATCGGGTGACAGGGGGCCGAGAGACCCAGTACTTC. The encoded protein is CSARDRVTGGRETQYF.

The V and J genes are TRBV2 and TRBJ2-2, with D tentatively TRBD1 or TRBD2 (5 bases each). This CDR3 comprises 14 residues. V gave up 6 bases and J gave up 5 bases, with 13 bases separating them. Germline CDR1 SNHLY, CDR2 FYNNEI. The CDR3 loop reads CASRTGTETGELFF. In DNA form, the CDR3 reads TGTGCCAGCAGGACCGGGACGGAGACCGGGGAGCTGTTTTTT.

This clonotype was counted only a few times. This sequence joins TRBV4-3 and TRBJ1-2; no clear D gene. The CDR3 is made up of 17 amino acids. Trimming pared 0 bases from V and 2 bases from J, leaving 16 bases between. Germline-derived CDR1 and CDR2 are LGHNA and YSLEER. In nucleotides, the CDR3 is TGCGCCAGCAGCCAAGAATATAGGGCCTACCCAAACTATGGCTACACCTTC. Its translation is CASSQEYRAYPNYGYTF.

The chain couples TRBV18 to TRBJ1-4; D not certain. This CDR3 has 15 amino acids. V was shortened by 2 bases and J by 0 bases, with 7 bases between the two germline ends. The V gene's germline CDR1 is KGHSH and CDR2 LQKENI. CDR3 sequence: CASSPATATNEKLFF. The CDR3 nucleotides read TGTGCCAGCTCACCAGCCACCGCAACTAATGAAAAACTGTTTTTT.

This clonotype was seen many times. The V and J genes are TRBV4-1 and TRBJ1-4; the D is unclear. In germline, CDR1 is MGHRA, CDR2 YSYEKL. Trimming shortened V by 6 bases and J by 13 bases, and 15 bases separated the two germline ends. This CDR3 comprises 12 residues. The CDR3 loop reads CASSLPVGGLFF. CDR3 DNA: TGCGCCAGCAGTCTTCCGGTGGGCGGACTGTTTTTT.